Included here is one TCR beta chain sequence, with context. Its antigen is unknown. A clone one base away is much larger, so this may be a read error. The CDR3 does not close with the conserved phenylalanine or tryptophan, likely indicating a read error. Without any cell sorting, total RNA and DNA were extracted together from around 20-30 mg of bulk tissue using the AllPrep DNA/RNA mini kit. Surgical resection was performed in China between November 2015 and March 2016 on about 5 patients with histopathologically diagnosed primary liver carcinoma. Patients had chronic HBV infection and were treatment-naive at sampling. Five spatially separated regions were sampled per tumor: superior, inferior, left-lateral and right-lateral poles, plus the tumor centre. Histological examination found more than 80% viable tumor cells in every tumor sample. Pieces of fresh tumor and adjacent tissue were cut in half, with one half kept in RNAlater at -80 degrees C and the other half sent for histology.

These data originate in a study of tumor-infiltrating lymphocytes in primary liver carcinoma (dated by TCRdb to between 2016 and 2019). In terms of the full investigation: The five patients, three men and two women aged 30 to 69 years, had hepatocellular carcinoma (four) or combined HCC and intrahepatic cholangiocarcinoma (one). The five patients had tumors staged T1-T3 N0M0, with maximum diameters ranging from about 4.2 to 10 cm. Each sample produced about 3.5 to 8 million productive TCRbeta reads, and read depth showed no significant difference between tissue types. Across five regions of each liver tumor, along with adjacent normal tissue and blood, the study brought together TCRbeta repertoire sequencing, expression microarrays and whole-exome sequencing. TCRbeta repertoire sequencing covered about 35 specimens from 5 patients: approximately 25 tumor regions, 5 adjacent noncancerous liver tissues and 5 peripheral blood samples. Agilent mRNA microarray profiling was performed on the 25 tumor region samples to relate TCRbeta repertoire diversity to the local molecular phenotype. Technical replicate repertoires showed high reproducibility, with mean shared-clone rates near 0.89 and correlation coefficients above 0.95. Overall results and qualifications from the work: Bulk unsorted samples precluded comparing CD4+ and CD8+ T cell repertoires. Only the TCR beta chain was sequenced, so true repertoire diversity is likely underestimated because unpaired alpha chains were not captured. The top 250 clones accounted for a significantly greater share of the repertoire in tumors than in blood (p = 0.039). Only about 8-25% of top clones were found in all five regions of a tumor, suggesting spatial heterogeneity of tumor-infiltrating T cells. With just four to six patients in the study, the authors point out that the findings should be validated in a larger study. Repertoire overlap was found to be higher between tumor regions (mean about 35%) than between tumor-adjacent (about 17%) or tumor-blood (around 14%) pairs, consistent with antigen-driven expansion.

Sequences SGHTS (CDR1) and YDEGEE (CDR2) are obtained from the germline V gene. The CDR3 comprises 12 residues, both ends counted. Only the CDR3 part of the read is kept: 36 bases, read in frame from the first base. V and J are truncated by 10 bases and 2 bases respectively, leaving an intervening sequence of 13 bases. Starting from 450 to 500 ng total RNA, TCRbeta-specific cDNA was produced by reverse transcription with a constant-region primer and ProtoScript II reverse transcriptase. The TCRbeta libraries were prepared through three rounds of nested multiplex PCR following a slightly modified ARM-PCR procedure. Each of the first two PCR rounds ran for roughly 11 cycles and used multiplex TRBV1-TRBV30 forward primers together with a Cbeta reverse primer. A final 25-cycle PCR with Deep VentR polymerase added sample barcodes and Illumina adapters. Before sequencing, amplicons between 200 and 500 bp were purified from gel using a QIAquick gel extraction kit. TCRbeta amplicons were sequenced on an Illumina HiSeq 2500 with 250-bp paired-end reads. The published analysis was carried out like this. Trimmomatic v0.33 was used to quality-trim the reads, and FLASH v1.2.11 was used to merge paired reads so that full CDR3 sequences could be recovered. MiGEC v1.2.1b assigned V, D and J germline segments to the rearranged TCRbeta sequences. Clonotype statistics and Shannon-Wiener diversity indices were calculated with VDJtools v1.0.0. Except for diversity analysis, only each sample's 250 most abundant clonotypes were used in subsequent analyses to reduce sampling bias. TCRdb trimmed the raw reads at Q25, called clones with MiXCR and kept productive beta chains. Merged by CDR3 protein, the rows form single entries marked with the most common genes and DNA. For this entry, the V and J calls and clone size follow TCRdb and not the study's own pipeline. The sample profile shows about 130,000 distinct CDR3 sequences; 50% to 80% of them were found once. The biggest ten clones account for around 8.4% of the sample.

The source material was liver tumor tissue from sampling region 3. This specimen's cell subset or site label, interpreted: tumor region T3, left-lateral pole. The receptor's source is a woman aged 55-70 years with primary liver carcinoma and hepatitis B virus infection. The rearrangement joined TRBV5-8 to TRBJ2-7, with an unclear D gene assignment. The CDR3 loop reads CAGETDPYEQYL. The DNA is TGTGCCGGGGAAACAGACCCCTACGAGCAGTACCTC.